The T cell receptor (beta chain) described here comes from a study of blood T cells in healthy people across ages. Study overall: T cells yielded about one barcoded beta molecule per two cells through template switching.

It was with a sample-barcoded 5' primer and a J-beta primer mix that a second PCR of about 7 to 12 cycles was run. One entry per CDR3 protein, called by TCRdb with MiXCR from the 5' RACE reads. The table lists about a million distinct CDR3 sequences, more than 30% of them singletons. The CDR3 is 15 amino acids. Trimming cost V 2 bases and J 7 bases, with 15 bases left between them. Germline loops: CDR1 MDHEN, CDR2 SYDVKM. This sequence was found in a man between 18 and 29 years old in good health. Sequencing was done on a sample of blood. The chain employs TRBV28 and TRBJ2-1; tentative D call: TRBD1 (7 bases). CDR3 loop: CASSLNRGGRNEQFF. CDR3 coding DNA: TGTGCCAGCAGTTTAAACAGGGGAGGAAGGAATGAGCAGTTCTTC.